One sample yielded the 15 T cell receptor beta chains listed below, sequenced in a study of breast tumors, draining lymph nodes, adjacent tissues. Samples came from axillary lymph nodes draining the breast cancer. A single record per CDR3 protein comes from TCRdb applying MiXCR to the multiplex PCR reads. The sample holds fewer than 90,000 distinct CDR3 sequences, around 30% seen once. Material for sequencing was axillary lymph node tissue. These TCRs come from a female donor with breast cancer. Some clones in this sample may be carry-over from other donors' samples.

This chain uses TRBV29-1 with TRBJ2-2, with 12 bases identical to TRBD2. The V gene end was trimmed by 2 bases and the J gene end by 2 bases; junction bases not matched to a gene: 9. The CDR3 loop spans 18 amino acids. In germline, CDR1 is SQVTM, CDR2 ANQGSEA. CDR3: CSVESRTSGKLNTGELFF. DNA of the CDR3: TGCAGCGTTGAAAGTAGGACTAGCGGGAAACTTAACACCGGGGAGCTGTTTTTT.

Many counts were recorded for this clonotype. This chain joins TRBV10-2 and TRBJ2-7; TRBD1 is a possible D gene (6 bases). Trimming cost V 6 bases and J 3 bases, with 18 bases left between them. The CDR3 spans 15 residues. CDR1 is WSHSY, CDR2 SAAADI, per germline. The CDR3 bases are TGCGCCAGCAGCGACCACAGGGAACTTGGCTACGAGCAGTACTTC. It yields the protein CASSDHRELGYEQYF.

CDR3 bases: TGTGCCATCAGTGAGACGGCTGACTATGGCTACACCTTC. Translation gives CAISETADYGYTF. The chain links TRBV10-3 to TRBJ1-2; no clear D gene. Between the trimmed V and J ends, which lost 2 bases and 3 bases, there was a span of 7 bases. Germline V gene lookup returns CDR1 ENHRY and CDR2 SYGVKD. CDR3 length: 13 amino acids.

The sample holds one count of this clonotype. The junction differs from germline at one of its ends, possibly a read error. The V gene is TRBV7-9, the J gene TRBJ2-5, with D perhaps given as TRBD1 or TRBD2 (5 bases each). The germline V gene encodes CDR1 SEHNR and CDR2 FQNEAQ (reference sequence). CDR3 length equals 13 residues. The CDR3 region has the DNA TGTGCCAGCAGCTTCGGGGCGGAGGAAGCCCAGTACTTT. This codes for CASSFGAEEAQYF.

In its sample, this clonotype was seen a few times. This may stem from a read error, because a much larger clone lies one nucleotide away. The J gene is TRBJ2-5, the V gene TRBV20-1; D not resolved. Germline CDR1 is DFQATT and CDR2 is SNEGSKA (reference sequence). This CDR3 contains 16 residues. DNA of the CDR3: TGCAGTGCATCCTCGCCCAGCTACCTGTCCCAAGGGACCCAGTACTTC. It yields the protein CSASSPSYLSQGTQYF.

The table lists this clonotype with many counts. This rearrangement joins TRBV27 to TRBJ2-1; the D call may be TRBD1 or TRBD2 (5 bases each). V gave up 4 bases and J gave up 7 bases, with 14 bases separating them. Germline values: CDR1 MNHEY, CDR2 SMNVEV (reference sequence). The CDR3 runs 14 residues. For the CDR3, the DNA is TGTGCCAGCAGTTATTCGACAGCGGCAAATGAGCAGTTCTTC. It yields the protein CASSYSTAANEQFF.

About this clonotype itself: At one boundary the junction diverges from the germline segment, which might be a read error. This chain uses TRBV7-9 with TRBJ2-5, with D uncertain. The CDR3 is made up of 12 amino acids. Germline V lookup: CDR1 SEHNR, CDR2 FQNEAQ (reference sequence). The CDR3 protein is CASSAVSKTQRF. CDR3 coding DNA: TGTGCCAGCAGCGCAGTCAGCAAGACCCAGCGCTTC.

This clonotype was counted ten times or more. J is TRBJ1-3 and V is TRBV10-3; TRBD1 matches at 7 bases. CDR3 length equals 13 residues. J gave up 3 bases and V 4 bases, and 0 bases lay outside the gene matches. CDR1 is ENHRY and CDR2 is SYGVKD in the germline V gene. The CDR3 sequence: CAISGQGGNTIYF. The CDR3 nucleotides read TGTGCCATCAGTGGACAGGGTGGAAACACCATATATTTT.

Only a few counts were recorded for this clonotype. The V call is TRBV6-6, the J call TRBJ2-4; D is unresolved. The germline V gene encodes CDR1 MNHNY and CDR2 SVGAGI (reference sequence). This CDR3 spans 14 amino acids. Trimming pared 7 bases from V and 1 base from J, leaving 11 bases between. The CDR3: CASTPSPAKNIQYF. Here the CDR3 DNA reads TGTGCCAGCACGCCGAGTCCCGCCAAAAACATTCAGTACTTC.

Worth noting for this clonotype: This CDR3 fails to terminate in the conserved phenylalanine or tryptophan, so it likely reflects a read error. The J gene is TRBJ2-7, the V gene TRBV7-9; tentatively, D is TRBD2 (6 bases). V lost 3 bases and J lost 4, with 19 bases in between. The CDR3 consists of 16 residues. The germline V gene has CDR1 SEHNR and CDR2 FQNEAQ (reference sequence). The chain's CDR3 is CASSLDSGLTIYEQYL. In nucleotides, the CDR3 is TGTGCCAGCAGCTTGGATTCGGGACTGACGATATACGAGCAGTACCTC.

The chain combines TRBV7-2 with TRBJ2-2; 8 bases agree with TRBD2. J was trimmed by 1 base and V by 3 bases; bases with no gene match: 1. From germline, CDR1 is SGHTA and CDR2 FQGNSA. CDR3 length: 15 residues. In DNA, the CDR3 is TGTGCCAGCAGCTTCAGCGGGGGGAACACCGGGGAGCTGTTTTTT. This encodes CASSFSGGNTGELFF.

This clonotype came up many times. This chain links TRBV5-1 with TRBJ1-5; TRBD1 is a possible D gene (5 bases). Germline V lookup: CDR1 SGHRS, CDR2 YFSETQ. Trimming cost V 4 bases and J 9 bases, with 11 bases left between them. CDR3 length: 12 residues. CDR3 protein: CASSRDGGPQHF. The CDR3 region has the DNA TGCGCCAGCAGCCGGGATGGGGGGCCCCAGCATTTT.

In this sample, this clonotype turned up a few times. The V gene is TRBV3-1, the J gene TRBJ2-3, with D hard to call. The germline CDR1 and CDR2 sequences are LGHDT and YNNKEL (reference sequence). This CDR3 has 12 amino acids. V lost 1 base, J lost 9 bases, and 8 bases lay in between. This CDR3 reads CASSQGQVTQYF. The CDR3 DNA is TGTGCCAGCAGCCAAGGGCAGGTCACGCAGTATTTT.

This clonotype turned up a few times. A much larger clonotype is one base distant, so this may be a read error. DNA for the CDR3: TGCAGTGCTAGAGATCTCGGCCCCTCTGCGGCCAACGTCCTGACTTTC. Protein product: CSARDLGPSAANVLTF. The chain couples TRBV20-1 to TRBJ2-6; D is unclear. The CDR3 has 16 amino acids. Germline V gives CDR1 DFQATT, CDR2 SNEGSKA (reference sequence).

The chain combines TRBV9 with TRBJ1-5, with no clear D. The CDR3 spans 11 residues. CDR1 is SGDLS, CDR2 YYNGEE, per germline. Trimming shortened V by 8 bases and J by 5 bases, and 8 bases separated the two germline ends. Here the CDR3 DNA reads TGTGCCAGTGGTCGAGATCAGCCCCAGCATTTT. Residues: CASGRDQPQHF.